The 16 T cell receptor beta chains in this list originate from one sample, sequenced in a study of blood T cell repertoires in COVID-19. The data were produced by immunoSEQ multiplex PCR, yet TCRdb's version contains in-frame clones alone and is incomplete. The sample has approximately 500,000 clones, 85% to 90% seen once; the top ten hold 7.5% to 9%. The sequencing sample was made of peripheral blood. These receptors all come from a woman in her forties or fifties with COVID-19, enrolled during active disease.

The chain has TRBV24-1 and TRBJ1-4; D is perhaps TRBD1 (6 bases). Per germline, CDR1 KGHDR and CDR2 SFDVKD. The CDR3 contains 13 residues. Trimming removed 7 bases at V and 5 bases at J, with 10 bases between. CDR3 region: CATRDSLNEKLFF. CDR3 DNA: TGTGCCACCAGGGACAGCTTAAATGAAAAACTGTTTTTT.

The chain uses TRBV7-3 and TRBJ2-2, with D possibly matching TRBD2 (6 bases). This CDR3 spans 14 amino acids. Per germline, CDR1 SGHTA and CDR2 FQGTGA. Between the trimmed V and J ends, which lost 4 bases and 4 bases, there was a span of 10 bases. The CDR3 spells CASSSLGSTGELFF. The CDR3, as DNA: TGTGCCAGCAGCTCCCTCGGGAGCACCGGGGAGCTGTTTTTT.

This clone was observed a single time. The chain joins TRBV11-2 to TRBJ1-1; D is unresolved. V gave up 5 bases and J gave up 10 bases, with 17 bases separating them. The germline V gene has CDR1 SGHAT and CDR2 FQNNGV. The length of the CDR3 is 13 residues. The chain's CDR3 is CASSHDSYRGAFF. The CDR3 nucleotides read TGTGCCAGCAGCCATGACTCATACCGGGGAGCTTTCTTT. The whole variable domain, filled in from reference TRBV11-2 and TRBJ1-1, reads EAGVAQSPRYKIIEKRQSVAFWCNPISGHATLYWYQQILGQGPKLLIQFQNNGVVDDSQLPKDRFSAERLKGVDSTLKIQPAKLEDSAVYLCASSHDSYRGAFFGQGTRLTVV.

This chain connects TRBV3-1 (or the pseudogene TRBV3-2) to TRBJ2-5; 11 bases are a match to TRBD1. With 7 bases clipped from V and 4 bases from J, the junction kept 8 bases outside the gene matches. The CDR3 runs 15 residues. Germline V gives CDR1 LGHDT, CDR2 YNNKEL (reference sequence). The CDR3 spells CASIPGQGATETQYF. In DNA form, the CDR3 reads TGTGCCAGCATCCCCGGACAGGGGGCAACAGAGACCCAGTACTTC.

The genes are TRBV25-1 and TRBJ2-5; 9 nucleotides line up with TRBD1. Germline CDR1 is MGHDK and CDR2 is SYGVNS. After removal of 4 bases from V and 5 bases from J, the junction contained 5 bases not matched to a gene. This CDR3 region has 14 residues. CDR3 residues: CASSATGGSETQYF. The CDR3 DNA follows: TGTGCCAGCAGTGCAACAGGGGGCTCGGAGACCCAGTACTTC.

This chain connects TRBV10-1 to TRBJ2-3; 13 bases line up with TRBD2. Trimming cost V 1 base and J 3 bases; bases outside gene matches: 7. CDR1 and CDR2 from the germline V gene are WNHNN and SYGVQD (reference sequence). The CDR3 sequence is 18 residues long. This CDR3 is CASSEYSGTSGETDTQYF. As DNA, the CDR3 is TGCGCCAGCAGTGAGTACTCCGGGACTAGCGGGGAAACAGATACGCAGTATTTT.

The chain carries TRBV5-1 and TRBJ1-6, with no clear D. The CDR3 totals 16 residues. The V end was cut by 5 bases, the J end by 4 bases, with 16 bases between. CDR1 and CDR2 (germline): SGHRS, YFSETQ. The CDR3 nucleotides are TGCGCCAGCAGTTCTGGCCAGGTTCGGTATAATTCACCCCTCCACTTT. Amino acids: CASSSGQVRYNSPLHF. Full variable domain (missing parts from reference TRBV5-1 and TRBJ1-6): KAGVTQTPRYLIKTRGQQVTLSCSPISGHRSVSWYQQTPGQGLQFLFEYFSETQRNKGNFPGRFSGRQFSNSRSEMNVSTLELGDSALYLCASSSGQVRYNSPLHFGNGTRLTVT.

J is TRBJ1-6 and V is TRBV5-8; TRBD1 aligns across 12 bases. CDR1 is SGHTS and CDR2 is YDEGEE in the germline V gene. Trimming cost V 4 bases and J 10 bases; bases outside gene matches: 6. The CDR3 sequence is 15 residues long. In DNA, the CDR3 is TGTGCCAGCAGCGGGGGGACAGGGGGCTTCTCACCCCTCCACTTT. Its protein product is CASSGGTGGFSPLHF.

The chain links TRBV27 to TRBJ1-2; 7 bases line up with TRBD1. This CDR3 contains 13 residues. Losses at the gene ends were 10 bases for V and 8 bases for J; bases not matched to a gene: 13. Germline V gene lookup returns CDR1 MNHEY and CDR2 SMNVEV (reference sequence). The CDR3 bases are TGTGCCACCATGGGGTACACGGGACAGGGCTACACCTTC. Translated, it gives CATMGYTGQGYTF.

The V and J genes are TRBV2 and TRBJ2-3, with D perhaps matching TRBD1 (6 bases). CDR3 length: 15 residues. Germline loops: CDR1 SNHLY, CDR2 FYNNEI. Trimming stripped 4 bases from V and 1 base from J, with 12 bases between. The CDR3 reads CASSAQGPGTDTQYF. The CDR3 DNA reads TGTGCCAGCAGTGCACAGGGTCCAGGCACAGATACGCAGTATTTT.

This sequence joins TRBV5-1 and TRBJ1-2; 8 nucleotides agree with TRBD1. The CDR3 is 13 residues long. V was pared by 5 bases and J by 4 bases, with 4 bases of the junction left unmatched. Germline CDR1 is SGHRS and CDR2 is YFSETQ. This CDR3 reads CASRRTGTYGYTF. CDR3 nucleotide sequence: TGCGCCAGCAGGCGGACAGGGACCTATGGCTACACCTTC.

The chain links TRBV5-1 to TRBJ2-7; 8 nucleotides agree with TRBD2. Germline trimming cut 0 bases from V and 3 bases from J; bases unmatched to any gene: 8. Germline CDR1 reads SGHRS; CDR2 reads YFSETQ. The CDR3 is made up of 16 amino acids. The CDR3 DNA follows: TGCGCCAGCAGCTTGGTTCCAGCGGGGGAATTCTACGAGCAGTACTTC. Its translation is CASSLVPAGEFYEQYF.

The chain links TRBV6-5 to TRBJ1-1; D not certain. V lost 2 bases to trimming and J lost 0 bases, with 7 bases between them. Germline CDR1 is MNHEY and CDR2 is SVGAGI. CDR3 length equals 14 residues. CDR3 DNA sequence: TGTGCCAGCAGTTACGGGAGTATGAACACTGAAGCTTTCTTT. Its translation is CASSYGSMNTEAFF.

The CDR3 reads CSASSGIGTGELFF. Written as DNA, the CDR3 is TGCAGTGCTAGTAGCGGGATAGGGACCGGGGAGCTGTTTTTT. The chain is built from TRBV20-1 and TRBJ2-2; 8 bases match TRBD2. Germline CDR1 reads DFQATT; CDR2 reads SNEGSKA (reference sequence). The CDR3 contains 14 residues. Trimming at V came to 3 bases and at J to 5 bases, leaving 5 bases not matched to a gene.

The chain is built from TRBV4-1 and TRBJ2-7, with a weak D call TRBD1 (5 bases). The CDR3 is 13 residues long. Per germline, CDR1 MGHRA and CDR2 YSYEKL. Trimming stripped 0 bases from V and 7 bases from J, with 10 bases between. CDR3 sequence reads: CASSQDRQTEQYF. The CDR3 coding sequence is TGCGCCAGCAGCCAAGATCGACAGACGGAGCAGTACTTC.

The V call is TRBV15, the J call TRBJ2-1; D might be TRBD2 (7 bases). The CDR3 contains 17 residues. V dropped 0 bases and J dropped 9 bases, with 21 bases sitting between them. CDR1 and CDR2 (germline): LNHNV, YYDKDF (reference sequence). DNA of the CDR3: TGTGCCACCAGCAGAGATCGCGGCGGGGGCCGATTATTTGAGCAGTTCTTC. It encodes CATSRDRGGGRLFEQFF.